Each of the 8 T cell receptor beta chains below was sequenced from the same sample in a study of blood T cell repertoires in COVID-19. Libraries were prepared by immunoSEQ multiplex PCR; TCRdb keeps only in-frame clonotypes and omits some of them. The profile covers under 450,000 clones, with 80% to 90% appearing a single time and 7.1% taken by the ten largest. Specimen: peripheral blood. These TCRs come from a woman aged 55-75 years with COVID-19, enrolled during active disease.

This chain uses TRBV5-4 with TRBJ1-5, with D unresolved. The CDR3 spans 12 residues. Trimming shortened V by 0 bases and J by 7 bases, and 5 bases separated the two germline ends. CDR1 and CDR2 (germline): SGHNT, YYREEE (reference sequence). The CDR3 loop reads CASSLDQQPQHF. The CDR3 DNA is TGTGCCAGCAGCTTGGATCAGCAGCCCCAGCATTTT.

The chain couples TRBV7-9 to TRBJ2-2; a weak D match, TRBD2 (6 bases). This CDR3 has 16 amino acids. V gave up 1 base and J gave up 4 bases, with 13 bases separating them. Germline CDR1 reads SEHNR; CDR2 reads FQNEAQ (reference sequence). CDR3 nucleotides: TGTGCCAGCAGCTTAGGCCGGGGGACGATCACCGGGGAGCTGTTTTTT. This codes for CASSLGRGTITGELFF.

This chain uses TRBV7-8 with TRBJ1-1; D unresolved. The length of the CDR3 is 13 residues. Between the trimmed V and J ends, which lost 1 base and 4 bases, there was a span of 7 bases. Germline assignment: CDR1 SGHVS and CDR2 FQNEAQ. In DNA, the CDR3 is TGTGCCAGCAGCTTAGGGGAGGGCACTGAAGCTTTCTTT. Its translation is CASSLGEGTEAFF.

V and J are TRBV9 and TRBJ2-5; TRBD2 matches 8 bases. Germline trimming cut 3 bases from V and 3 bases from J; bases unmatched to any gene: 4. There are 14 residues in the CDR3. Germline CDR1 is SGDLS and CDR2 is YYNGEE. CDR3 coding DNA: TGTGCCAGCAGCGCGGGACTAGAGAAAGAGACCCAGTACTTC. This codes for CASSAGLEKETQYF.

The chain recombines TRBV7-9 with TRBJ1-1, with 7 bases matching TRBD1. The CDR3 is made up of 16 amino acids. The V segment lost 2 bases and the J segment 1 base; nucleotides outside the gene matches: 7. Germline V gene lookup returns CDR1 SEHNR and CDR2 FQNEAQ (reference sequence). CDR3 sequence: CASSLSQGDGNTEAFF. The DNA for the CDR3 is TGTGCCAGCAGCTTATCTCAGGGGGACGGGAACACTGAAGCTTTCTTT.

The chain couples TRBV3-1 (or the pseudogene TRBV3-2) to TRBJ1-2; D not certain. The CDR3 consists of 17 residues. The ends were cut back, 6 bases at V and 1 base at J, with 21 bases in the middle. The germline V gene encodes CDR1 LGHDT and CDR2 YNNKEL (reference sequence). The chain's CDR3 is CASSPSPGTIRNYGYTF. The CDR3 nucleotides are TGTGCCAGCAGTCCAAGTCCAGGTACGATACGTAACTATGGCTACACCTTC.

The rearrangement joins TRBV19 to TRBJ2-1; 12 nucleotides agree with TRBD2. The junction had 5 bases not matched to a gene; V was cut back by 3 bases and J by 2 bases. The CDR3 has 17 residues. In germline, CDR1 is LNHDA, CDR2 SQIVND (reference sequence). The CDR3 DNA sequence: TGTGCCAGTAGTATGAGTCTAGCGGGGGGGACCTACAATGAGCAGTTCTTC. Its protein is CASSMSLAGGTYNEQFF.

The chain couples TRBV5-5 to TRBJ1-5; D gene uncertain. V lost 0 bases to trimming and J lost 1 base, with 8 bases between them. Germline CDR1 reads SGHKS; CDR2 reads YYEKEE (reference sequence). CDR3 length equals 15 residues. CDR3 bases: TGTGCCAGCAGCTTGGATTTGGGCAGCAATCAGCCCCAGCATTTT. Translating gives CASSLDLGSNQPQHF.